This T cell receptor beta chain was recovered during a study of OX40 agonist ivuxolimab in advanced cancers. Broadly, across the study: Ivuxolimab, which targeted the costimulatory receptor OX40 (CD134), was an agonistic, fully human IgG2 monoclonal antibody. Intravenous ivuxolimab was administered to patients every 2 weeks at six dose levels: 0.01, 0.1, 0.3, 1.5, 3 and 10 mg/kg. Peripheral TCRbeta sequencing aimed to test whether ivuxolimab altered TCR sequence diversity and caused clonal T-cell expansion. The paper covers the monotherapy dose-escalation part of the phase I ivuxolimab trial, which included N of about 50 patients. Of the approximately 54 patients in dose escalation, some 20 had hepatocellular carcinoma, some 15 had melanoma, 9 had renal cell carcinoma and 9 had head and neck cancer. Partial responses occurred in three dose-escalation patients: two with cutaneous melanoma and one with hepatocellular carcinoma. Prior anti-PD-1, anti-PD-L1 or anti-CTLA-4 therapy was permitted, and checkpoint inhibitors had been received by 40% to 50% of dose-escalation patients. In the dose-escalation cohort, approximately 83% of patients were male, and the mean age was roughly 56 years with a range of roughly 20 to 79. Here is what the overall study found, with its caveats: Low levels of normalized T-cell clonal expansion were also seen in some patients who did not respond. Partial responders in the 0.1-3.0 mg/kg groups had among the lowest normalized peripheral clonal expansion, especially among CD8+ T cells. Clonal expansion of both CD4+ and CD8+ blood T cells was observed from baseline to week 6 at doses 0.1 to 3.0 mg/kg. The antigen specificity of the clonally expanded peripheral T cells was not determined. After ivuxolimab, CD8+ T cells had more expanded clones than CD4+ T cells on average.

For sequencing of the TCRbeta CDR3 region, genomic DNA was extracted from the sorted cells. TCRbeta CDR3 regions were sequenced using the immunoSEQ Assay. The table was pulled from immuneACCESS by TCRdb, which kept in-frame rearrangements only. Such tables lose some clones; where checked, under half of the loss comes from unresolved V genes, and the rest has no known cause. In this sample the table shows about 41,000 clones, more than 70% of which occur a single time. The ten largest clonotypes hold around 0.63% of the sample. The trial excluded patients who had a history of autoimmune disease or who were on systemic immunosuppression. Peripheral blood for TCR sequencing was drawn from every dose cohort at baseline, at cycle 4 day 1 and at cycle 7 day 1. The samples were taken from a phase I, first-in-human, multicenter, open-label dose-escalation trial of ivuxolimab. The trial enrolled adults with locally advanced or metastatic head and neck squamous cell, hepatocellular, melanoma or renal cell carcinoma. Before TCR sequencing, CD4+ T cells and CD8+ T cells from peripheral blood were sorted into separate populations.

CDR3 length: 15 amino acids, cysteine to phenylalanine. Only the CDR3 region is kept as DNA, spanning 45 bases read in frame from base 1. V drops 5 bases and J drops 4 bases, leaving 17 bases in between. In the germline V gene, CDR1 corresponds to SGHNT and CDR2 to YENEEA. As for this clone: What antigen it recognizes has not been identified. No base quality values were provided; no much bigger clone lies one nucleotide off.

This TCR was recovered from an adult with an advanced solid tumor such as melanoma, head and neck, liver or kidney cancer. The source material was CD4+ or CD8+ T cells sorted from blood, sampled in a trial of the OX40 agonist ivuxolimab. The chain was built from TRBV11-3 and TRBJ2-5; 5 matching bases give a weak D call of TRBD2. CDR3 sequence: CASSPAGSRGETQYF. The nucleotide sequence reads TGTGCCAGCAGCCCTGCGGGCAGTAGAGGAGAGACCCAGTACTTC.